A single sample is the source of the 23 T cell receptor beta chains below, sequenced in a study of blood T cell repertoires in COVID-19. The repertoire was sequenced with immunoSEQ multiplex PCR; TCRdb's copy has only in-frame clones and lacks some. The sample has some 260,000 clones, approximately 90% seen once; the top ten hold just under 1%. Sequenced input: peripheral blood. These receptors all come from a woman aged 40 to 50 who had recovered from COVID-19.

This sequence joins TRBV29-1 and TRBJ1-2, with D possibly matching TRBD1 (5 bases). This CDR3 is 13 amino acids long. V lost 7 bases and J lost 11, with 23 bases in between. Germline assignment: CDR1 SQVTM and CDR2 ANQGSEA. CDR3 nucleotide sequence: TGCAGCGCTACGACGGGGGGAGGGTCAGGGTACACCTTC. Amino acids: CSATTGGGSGYTF.

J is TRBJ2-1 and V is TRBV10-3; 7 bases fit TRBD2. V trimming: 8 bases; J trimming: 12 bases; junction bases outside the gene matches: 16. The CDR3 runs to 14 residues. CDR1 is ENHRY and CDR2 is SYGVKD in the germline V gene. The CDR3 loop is CAIGGTTTGLGQFF. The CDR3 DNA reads TGTGCCATCGGGGGGACTACCACTGGGCTGGGGCAGTTCTTC.

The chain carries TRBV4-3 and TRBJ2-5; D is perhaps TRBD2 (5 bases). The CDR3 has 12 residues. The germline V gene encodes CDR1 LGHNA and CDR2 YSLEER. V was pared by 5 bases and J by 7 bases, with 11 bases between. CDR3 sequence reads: CASSSTRGTQYF. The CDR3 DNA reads TGCGCCAGCAGCAGCACCCGGGGGACCCAGTACTTC.

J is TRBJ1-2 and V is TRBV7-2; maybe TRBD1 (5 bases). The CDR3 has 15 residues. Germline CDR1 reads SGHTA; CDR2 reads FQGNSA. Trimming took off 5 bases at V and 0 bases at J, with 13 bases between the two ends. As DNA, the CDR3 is TGTGCCAGCAGCCTGGGGGGGGAGGCTAACTATGGCTACACCTTC. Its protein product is CASSLGGEANYGYTF.

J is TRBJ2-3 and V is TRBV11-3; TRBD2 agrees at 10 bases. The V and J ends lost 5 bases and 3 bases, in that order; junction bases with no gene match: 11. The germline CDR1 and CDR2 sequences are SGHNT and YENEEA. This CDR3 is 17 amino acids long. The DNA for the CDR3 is TGTGCCAGCAGCCCCCGTGCTAGCGGGAGAGGGACAGATACGCAGTATTTT. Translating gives CASSPRASGRGTDTQYF.

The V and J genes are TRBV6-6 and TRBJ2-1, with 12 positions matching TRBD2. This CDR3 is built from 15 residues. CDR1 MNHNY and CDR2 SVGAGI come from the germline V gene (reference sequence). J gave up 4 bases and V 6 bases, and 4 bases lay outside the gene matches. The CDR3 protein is CASSTSGRRYNEQFF. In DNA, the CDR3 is TGTGCCAGCAGCACTAGCGGGAGGAGGTACAATGAGCAGTTCTTC.

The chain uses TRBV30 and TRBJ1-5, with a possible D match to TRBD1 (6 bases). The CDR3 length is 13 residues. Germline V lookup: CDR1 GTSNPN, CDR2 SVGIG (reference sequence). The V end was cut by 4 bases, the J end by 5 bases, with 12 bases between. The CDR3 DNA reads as TGTGCCTGGATGGGAGGGGGGCATCAGCCCCAGCATTTT. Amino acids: CAWMGGGHQPQHF.

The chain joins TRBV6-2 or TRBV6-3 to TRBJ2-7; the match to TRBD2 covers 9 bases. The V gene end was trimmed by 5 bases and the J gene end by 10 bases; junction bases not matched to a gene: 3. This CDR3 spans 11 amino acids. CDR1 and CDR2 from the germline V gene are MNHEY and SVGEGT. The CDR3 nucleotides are TGTGCCAGCAGTCAGGGACTAGCACAGTACTTC. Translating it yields CASSQGLAQYF.

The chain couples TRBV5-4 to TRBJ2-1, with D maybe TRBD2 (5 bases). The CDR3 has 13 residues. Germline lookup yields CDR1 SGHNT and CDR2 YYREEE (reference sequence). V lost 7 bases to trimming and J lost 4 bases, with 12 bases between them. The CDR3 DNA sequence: TGTGCCAGCGGGAGTTCCGGATACAATGAGCAGTTCTTC. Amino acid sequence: CASGSSGYNEQFF.

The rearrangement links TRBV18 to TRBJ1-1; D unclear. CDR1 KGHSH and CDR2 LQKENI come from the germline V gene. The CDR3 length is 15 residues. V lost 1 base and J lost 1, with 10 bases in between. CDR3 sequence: CASSPLAGSNTEAFF. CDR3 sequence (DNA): TGTGCCAGCTCACCACTGGCGGGGTCGAACACTGAAGCTTTCTTT.

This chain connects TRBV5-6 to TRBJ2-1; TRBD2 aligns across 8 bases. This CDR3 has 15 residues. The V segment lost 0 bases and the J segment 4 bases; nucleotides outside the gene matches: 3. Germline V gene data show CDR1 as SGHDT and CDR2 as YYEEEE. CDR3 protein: CASSLGTSWYNEQFF. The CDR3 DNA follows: TGTGCCAGCAGCTTGGGGACTAGCTGGTACAATGAGCAGTTCTTC.

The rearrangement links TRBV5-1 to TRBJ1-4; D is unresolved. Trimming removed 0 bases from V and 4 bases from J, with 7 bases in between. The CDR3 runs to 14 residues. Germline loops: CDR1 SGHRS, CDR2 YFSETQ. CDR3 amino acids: CASSLGAVNEKLFF. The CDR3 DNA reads TGCGCCAGCAGCTTGGGGGCAGTTAATGAAAAACTGTTTTTT.

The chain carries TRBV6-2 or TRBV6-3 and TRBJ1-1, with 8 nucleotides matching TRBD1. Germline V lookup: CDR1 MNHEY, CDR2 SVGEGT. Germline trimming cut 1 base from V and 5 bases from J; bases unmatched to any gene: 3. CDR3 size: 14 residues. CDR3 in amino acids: CASSYWTGRTEAFF. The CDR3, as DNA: TGTGCCAGCAGTTACTGGACAGGGAGGACTGAAGCTTTCTTT.

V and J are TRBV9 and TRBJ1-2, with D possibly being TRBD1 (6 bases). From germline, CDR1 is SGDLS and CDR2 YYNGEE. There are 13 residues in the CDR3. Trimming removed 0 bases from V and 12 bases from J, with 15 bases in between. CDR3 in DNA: TGTGCCAGCAGCGTAGGGGGGCCAAAGCCCCACACCTTC. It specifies CASSVGGPKPHTF.

This CDR3 reads CAWTGGDPNQPQHF. For the CDR3, the DNA is TGTGCCTGGACTGGGGGGGATCCCAATCAGCCCCAGCATTTT. The rearrangement uses TRBV30 and TRBJ1-5; a possible D gene is TRBD1 (5 bases). Trimming removed 4 bases from V and 3 bases from J, with 13 bases in between. Germline loops: CDR1 GTSNPN, CDR2 SVGIG (reference sequence). The CDR3 length is 14 residues.

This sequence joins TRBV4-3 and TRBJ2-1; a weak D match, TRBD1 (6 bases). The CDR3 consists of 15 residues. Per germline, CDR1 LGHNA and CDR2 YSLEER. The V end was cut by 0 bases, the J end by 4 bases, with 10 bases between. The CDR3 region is CASSQDVGQYNEQFF. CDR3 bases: TGCGCCAGCAGCCAAGATGTGGGACAATACAATGAGCAGTTCTTC.

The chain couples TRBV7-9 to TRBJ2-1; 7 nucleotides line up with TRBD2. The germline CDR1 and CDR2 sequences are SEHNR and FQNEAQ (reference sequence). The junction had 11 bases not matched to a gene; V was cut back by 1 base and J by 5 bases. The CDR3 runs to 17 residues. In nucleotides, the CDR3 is TGTGCCAGCAGCTTAGGCCCAGGCGGGAGTCGGGACAATGAGCAGTTCTTC. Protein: CASSLGPGGSRDNEQFF. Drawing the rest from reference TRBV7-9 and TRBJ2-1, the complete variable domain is DTGVSQNPRHKITKRGQNVTFRCDPISEHNRLYWYRQTLGQGPEFLTYFQNEAQLEKSRLLSDRFSAERPKGSFSTLEIQRTEQGDSAMYLCASSLGPGGSRDNEQFFGPGTRLTVL.

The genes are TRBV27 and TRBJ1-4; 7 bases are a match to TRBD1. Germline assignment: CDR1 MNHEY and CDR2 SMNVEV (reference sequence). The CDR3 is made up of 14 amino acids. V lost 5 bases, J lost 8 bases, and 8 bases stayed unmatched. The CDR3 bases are TGTGCCAGCAGTCCCCGACAGGGTGGCGAAAAACTGTTTTTT. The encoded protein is CASSPRQGGEKLFF.

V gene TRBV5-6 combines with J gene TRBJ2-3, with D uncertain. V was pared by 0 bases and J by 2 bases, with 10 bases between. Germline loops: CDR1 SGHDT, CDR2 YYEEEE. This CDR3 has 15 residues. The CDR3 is CASSLGPRDTDTQYF. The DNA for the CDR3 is TGTGCCAGCAGCTTGGGACCTAGAGACACAGATACGCAGTATTTT.

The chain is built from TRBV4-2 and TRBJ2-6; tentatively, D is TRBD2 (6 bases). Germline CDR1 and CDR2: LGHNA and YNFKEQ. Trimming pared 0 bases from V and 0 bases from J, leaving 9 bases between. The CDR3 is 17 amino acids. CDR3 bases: TGTGCCAGCAGCCAAGAGGTCGGGAGCTCTGGGGCCAACGTCCTGACTTTC. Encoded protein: CASSQEVGSSGANVLTF.

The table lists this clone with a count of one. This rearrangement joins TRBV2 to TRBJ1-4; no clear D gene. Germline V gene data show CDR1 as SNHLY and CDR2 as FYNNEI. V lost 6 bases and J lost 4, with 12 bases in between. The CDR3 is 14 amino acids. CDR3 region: CASSRGPRNEKLFF. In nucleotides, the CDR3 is TGTGCCAGCAGCCGCGGGCCCCGTAATGAAAAACTGTTTTTT.

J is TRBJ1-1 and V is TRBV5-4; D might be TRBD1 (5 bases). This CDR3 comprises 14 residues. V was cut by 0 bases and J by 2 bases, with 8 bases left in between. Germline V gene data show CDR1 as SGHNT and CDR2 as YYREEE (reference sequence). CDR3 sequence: CASSLGQINTEAFF. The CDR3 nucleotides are TGTGCCAGCAGCTTGGGACAGATAAACACTGAAGCTTTCTTT.

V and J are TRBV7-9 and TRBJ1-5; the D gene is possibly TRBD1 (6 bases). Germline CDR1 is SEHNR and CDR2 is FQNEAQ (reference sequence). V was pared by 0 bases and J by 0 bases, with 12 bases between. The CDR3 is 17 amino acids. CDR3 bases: TGTGCCAGCAGCTTAGCTGGCAGGGGTCTTAGCAATCAGCCCCAGCATTTT. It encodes CASSLAGRGLSNQPQHF.